This TCR beta chain was documented in a study of T cell changes during pregnancy in multiple sclerosis. TCRdb keeps only in-frame clones here, not all; method: immunoSEQ multiplex PCR. Altogether more than 45,000 clones are present, roughly 85% being singletons, with the ten largest covering less than 1.5%. The specimen comprised CD4+ T cells from peripheral blood mononuclear cells, sampled in the second trimester of pregnancy. The TCR sequence derives from a female donor with multiple sclerosis, enrolled in a pregnancy study.

CDR3 amino acids: CASSVSGIAHNEQFF. In nucleotides, the CDR3 is TGTGCCAGCAGTGTTAGCGGGATCGCCCACAATGAGCAGTTCTTC. The chain links TRBV6-4 to TRBJ2-1; 8 nucleotides line up with TRBD2. The CDR3 length is 15 residues. Germline V gene lookup returns CDR1 MRHNA and CDR2 SNTAGT. Trimming at V came to 4 bases and at J to 5 bases, leaving 7 bases not matched to a gene.